Many counts were recorded for the clone carrying this T cell receptor (beta chain). What it recognizes is unknown. CDR3 length: 13 amino acids. The data were taken from a study of read filtering for tumor transcriptome and immune sequencing. Study conclusions and caveats: RNA-seq captured clonotypes less deeply and reliably than IR-seq.

From 300 to 400 ng of RNA, a library with molecular barcoded alpha/delta and beta/gamma adaptors was made. TCRdb ran MiXCR on the reads and lists one entry per CDR3 protein. The sample lists tens of thousands of distinct CDR3 sequences, 9.5% to 15% occurring once. This TCR was recovered from a donor at least 40 years old with multiple myeloma. The V gene is TRBV21-1, the J gene TRBJ1-2; TRBD1 reflects the table's D call only, with no check against the DNA. TRBV21-1 counts as a pseudogene. The sequencing sample was made of a population of CD138-negative cells sorted from bone marrow. Here the CDR3 reads CASSNKDSYGYTF. CDR3 sequence (DNA): TGTGCCAGCAGCAATAAGGACAGCTATGGCTACACCTTC.